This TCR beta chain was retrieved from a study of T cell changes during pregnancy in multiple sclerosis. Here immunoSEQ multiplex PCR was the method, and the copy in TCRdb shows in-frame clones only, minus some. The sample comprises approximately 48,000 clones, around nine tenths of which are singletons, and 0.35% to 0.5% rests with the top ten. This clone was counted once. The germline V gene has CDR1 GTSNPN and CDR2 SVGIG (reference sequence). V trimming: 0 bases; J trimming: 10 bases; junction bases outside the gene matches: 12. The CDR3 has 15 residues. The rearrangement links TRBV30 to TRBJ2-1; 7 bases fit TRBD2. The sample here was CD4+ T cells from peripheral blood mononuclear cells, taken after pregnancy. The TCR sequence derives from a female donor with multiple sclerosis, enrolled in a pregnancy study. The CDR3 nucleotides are TGTGCCTGGAGTGTACGAAGCGGGAAATCGGGGGAGCAGTTCTTC. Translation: CAWSVRSGKSGEQFF.